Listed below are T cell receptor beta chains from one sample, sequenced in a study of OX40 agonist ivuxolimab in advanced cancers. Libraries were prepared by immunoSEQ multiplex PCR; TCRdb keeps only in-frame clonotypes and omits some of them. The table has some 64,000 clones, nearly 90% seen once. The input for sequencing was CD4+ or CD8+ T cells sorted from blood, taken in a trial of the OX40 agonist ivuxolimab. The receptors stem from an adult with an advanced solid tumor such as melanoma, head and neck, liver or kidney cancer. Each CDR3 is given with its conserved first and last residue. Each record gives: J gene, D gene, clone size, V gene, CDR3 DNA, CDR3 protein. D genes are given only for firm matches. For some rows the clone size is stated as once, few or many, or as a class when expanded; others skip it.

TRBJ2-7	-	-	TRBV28	TGTGCCAGCGGGGGTGGACCCCACGAGCAGTACTTC	CASGGGPHEQYF
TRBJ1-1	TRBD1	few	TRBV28	TGTGCCAGCAGTTTATACCTTGACAGGGACGGGCACTTGGACACTGAAGCTTTCTTT	CASSLYLDRDGHLDTEAFF
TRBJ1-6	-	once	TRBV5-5	TGTGCCAGCAGCCCAGGACAGCCCTATAATTCACCCCTCCACTTT	CASSPGQPYNSPLHF
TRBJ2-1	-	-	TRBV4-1	TGCGCCAGCAGCCAAGAAGGTCGGGGCTACTCCTACAATGAGCAGTTCTTC	CASSQEGRGYSYNEQFF
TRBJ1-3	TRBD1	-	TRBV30	TGTGCCTGGGGACAGGGTACAGGAAACACCATATATTTT	CAWGQGTGNTIYF
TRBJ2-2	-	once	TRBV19	TGTGCCAGTACCCCGGGGAGGGGGAGGAACACCGGGGAGCTGTTTTTT	CASTPGRGRNTGELFF
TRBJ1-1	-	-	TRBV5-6	TGTGCCAGCAGTCTGAGGGGGAACACTGAAGCTTTCTTT	CASSLRGNTEAFF
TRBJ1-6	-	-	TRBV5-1	TGCGCCAGCGTACCTACTCCCCTTGGAGCCCAAAATAATTCACCCCTCCACTTT	CASVPTPLGAQNNSPLHF
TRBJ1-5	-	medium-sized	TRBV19	TGTGCCAGTAGTATAGTCCCTGACGGTTTTCGCAATCAGCCCCAGCATTTT	CASSIVPDGFRNQPQHF
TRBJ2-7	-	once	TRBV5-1	TGCGCCAGCAGCATTGGACAACTATCCTCCTCCTACGAGCAGTACTTC	CASSIGQLSSSYEQYF
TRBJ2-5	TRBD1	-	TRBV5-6	TGTGCCAGCTCGGCACCAACAGGGGGGGAGACCCAGTACTTC	CASSAPTGGETQYF
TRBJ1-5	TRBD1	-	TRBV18	TGTGCCAGCTCACCGGGACAGGGCCGGCAGCCCCAGCATTTT	CASSPGQGRQPQHF
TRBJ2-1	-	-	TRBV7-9	TGTGCCAGCAGCTTCAGGGGGGGTGTTGAGCAGTTCTTC	CASSFRGGVEQFF
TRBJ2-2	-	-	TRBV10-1	TGCGCCAGCAGTGATTTGGACGGGGGAGGAACCGGGGAGCTGTTTTTT	CASSDLDGGGTGELFF
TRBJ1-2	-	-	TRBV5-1	TGCGCCAGCAGCCCCGCGGGGGGGGATGGCTACACCTTC	CASSPAGGDGYTF
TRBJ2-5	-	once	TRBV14	TGTGCCAGCAGCCAAGCTTGGGGAGAGGAGACCCAGTACTTC	CASSQAWGEETQYF
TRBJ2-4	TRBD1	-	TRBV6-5	TGTGCCAGCAGTTCAGACGGGACAGGCTCCAAAAACATTCAGTACTTC	CASSSDGTGSKNIQYF
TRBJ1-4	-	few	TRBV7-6	TGTGCCAGCAGCTCGGACAGAATAAAGTTGTTTTTT	CASSSDRIKLFF
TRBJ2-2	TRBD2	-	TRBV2	TGTGCCAGCAGTTTGACTAGCGGGCTCACCGGGGAGCTGTTTTTT	CASSLTSGLTGELFF
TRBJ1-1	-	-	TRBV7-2	TGTGCCAGCAGCTTAGGCAGACTTACTGAAGCTTTCTTT	CASSLGRLTEAFF
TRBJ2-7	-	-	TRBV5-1	TGCGCCAGCAGCCCCAGGTGGCGGGTCGCACGGGGGTCCCTCCCCACTGAGCAGTACTTC	CASSPRWRVARGSLPTEQYF
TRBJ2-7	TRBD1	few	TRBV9	TGTGCCAGCAGCCCTGGACAGGGGGCGTACGAGCAGTACTTC	CASSPGQGAYEQYF
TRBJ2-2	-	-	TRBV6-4	TGTGCCAGCAGTACTAGGTCCGGGGAGCTGTTTTTT	CASSTRSGELFF
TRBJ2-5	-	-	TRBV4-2	TGTGCCAGCAGCCAAGAGTACAGACCCCAAGAGACCCAGTACTTC	CASSQEYRPQETQYF
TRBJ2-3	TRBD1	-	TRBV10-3	TGTGCCACCGTGGGTACCGGGACAGGGGTAACAGATACGCAGTATTTT	CATVGTGTGVTDTQYF
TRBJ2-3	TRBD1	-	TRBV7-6	TGTGCCAGCAGCCTCGGGACAGACAGTATGCAGTATTTT	CASSLGTDSMQYF
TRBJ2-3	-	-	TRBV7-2	TGTGCCAGCAGCCCTGCCGCCGGGGGGCTTGGTACGCAGTATTTT	CASSPAAGGLGTQYF
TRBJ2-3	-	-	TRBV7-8	TGTGCCAGCAATCTCTACACAGATACGCAGTATTTT	CASNLYTDTQYF
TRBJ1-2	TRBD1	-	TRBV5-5	TGTGCCAGCAGCTCCACAGGGGTCTACACCTTC	CASSSTGVYTF
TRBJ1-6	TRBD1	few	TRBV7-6	TGTGCCAGCAGCCGTACCGGGACAGATAATTCACCCCTCCACTTT	CASSRTGTDNSPLHF
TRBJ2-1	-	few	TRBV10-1	TGCGCCAGCAGTGATGGGGCCGCGGGACTCAGGAATGAGCAGTTCTTC	CASSDGAAGLRNEQFF
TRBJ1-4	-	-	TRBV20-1	TGCAGTGCTAGGAATGAAAAACTGTTTTTT	CSARNEKLFF
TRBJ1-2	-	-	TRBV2	TGTGCCAGCAGTGACAGTAACTATGGCTACACCTTC	CASSDSNYGYTF
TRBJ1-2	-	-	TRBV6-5	TGTGCCAGCAGCCAACAGGGAGCTAACTATGGCTACACCTTC	CASSQQGANYGYTF
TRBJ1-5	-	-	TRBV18	TGTGCCAGCTCAGGCGATTTGGGGATTAATCAGCCCCAGCATTTT	CASSGDLGINQPQHF
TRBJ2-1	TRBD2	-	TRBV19	TGTGCCAGTAGTCGGAGTCGGGGGGGGTCGAATGAGCAGTTCTTC	CASSRSRGGSNEQFF
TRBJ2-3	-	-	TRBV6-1	TGTGCCAGCTCCGGGACCCCCGGGGATACGCAGTATTTT	CASSGTPGDTQYF
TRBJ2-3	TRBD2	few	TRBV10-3	TGTGCCATCAGCGGGACTAGCGGGGGGGATACGCAGTATTTT	CAISGTSGGDTQYF
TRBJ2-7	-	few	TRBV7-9	TGTGCCAGCAGCTTAAGTTCCTACGAGCAGTACTTC	CASSLSSYEQYF
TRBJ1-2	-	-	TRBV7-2	TGTGCCAGCAGCTCTCCAAATCCCGGGCGGGATAATGGCTACACCTTC	CASSSPNPGRDNGYTF
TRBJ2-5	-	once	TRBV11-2	TGTGCCAGCAGCCCACCTAGCGTCCGGGGGACCCAGTACTTC	CASSPPSVRGTQYF
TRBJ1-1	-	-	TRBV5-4	TGTGCCAGCAGCTTGGCTGGGCAGCTGAACACTGAAGCTTTCTTT	CASSLAGQLNTEAFF
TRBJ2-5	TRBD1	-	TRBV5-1	TGCGCCAGCAGCTTGGTCGGGACAGTCCAAGAGACCCAGTACTTC	CASSLVGTVQETQYF
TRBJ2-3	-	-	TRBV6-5	TGTGCCAGCAGTTACTCGGCTAGCACAGATACGCAGTATTTT	CASSYSASTDTQYF
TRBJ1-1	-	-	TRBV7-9	TGTGCCAGCAGCTTTACCTCGAACACTGAAGCTTTCTTT	CASSFTSNTEAFF